The 3 T cell receptor beta chains in this list originate from one sample, sequenced in a study of shared clonotypes between healthy human individuals. Here immunoSEQ multiplex PCR was the method, and the copy in TCRdb shows in-frame clones only, minus some. This table holds around 650,000 clones, 95% to 96% found once. The naive CD8 population came from CD45RO-negative cells selected for CCR7, without terminally differentiated effector memory CD45RA+ cells. Sequences were obtained from naive CD8+ T cells sorted from blood. These receptors all come from a woman aged 30 to 39 in good health.

The gene calls are TRBV5-6 and TRBJ2-3; D possibly uses TRBD1 or TRBD2 (5 bases each). CDR3 length: 16 amino acids. Trimming took off 4 bases at V and 3 bases at J, with 18 bases between the two ends. Germline assignment: CDR1 SGHDT and CDR2 YYEEEE. The DNA of the CDR3 is TGTGCCAGCAGCGGATGGGACCGGGGCATAACAGATACGCAGTATTTT. It is translated as CASSGWDRGITDTQYF.

This rearrangement joins TRBV27 to TRBJ2-7, with 9 positions matching TRBD2. V lost 5 bases, J lost 5 bases, and 13 bases stayed unmatched. Germline CDR1 and CDR2: MNHEY and SMNVEV (reference sequence). The CDR3 contains 16 residues. For the CDR3, the DNA is TGTGCCAGCAGTCCCCTGACCGCGGGAGGGCCAGACGAGCAGTACTTC. This translates into CASSPLTAGGPDEQYF.

CDR3 loop: CASSLGLGVLTEAFF. The CDR3 DNA reads TGTGCCAGCAGCCTAGGACTGGGGGTGTTAACTGAAGCTTTCTTT. This chain links TRBV14 with TRBJ1-1; perhaps TRBD1 as D (5 bases). Deletions cut 4 bases from V and 5 bases from J, with 17 bases between. CDR1 is SGHDN, CDR2 FVKESK, per germline. The CDR3 consists of 15 residues.